The next 23 T cell receptor beta chains were all read from a single sample in a study of metastatic and nonmetastatic thyroid tumors. Through MiXCR, TCRdb re-clonotyped the PCR reads. Of more than 35,000 clones listed, approximately 13% are singletons. Patients had received no treatment of any kind before thyroid surgery. Sequenced input: blood. The receptors were gathered from a female donor with papillary thyroid cancer or a benign thyroid nodule (not recorded which). Some clones in this sample may be carry-over from other donors' samples.

The table lists this clone with many counts. This rearrangement joins TRBV11-1 to TRBJ2-7; tentatively, D is TRBD1 or TRBD2 (5 bases each). Germline V gives CDR1 SGHAT, CDR2 FQDESV (reference sequence). This CDR3 comprises 17 residues. V shed 5 bases and J shed 5 bases, with 25 bases lying between them. The CDR3 bases are TGTGCCAGCAGCCTGGGGCGGAGCGGCCAATTTCCGGACGAGCAGTACTTC. It encodes CASSLGRSGQFPDEQYF.

Worth noting for this clone: This may come from a read error, since a much larger clone is one base off. Other DNA sequences in this specimen translate into the identical CDR3. The genes are TRBV12-3 or TRBV12-4 and TRBJ2-7; D is unclear. The CDR3 runs to 14 residues. In DNA, the CDR3 is TGTGCCAGCAGTCCCGGGCCGGGTTGGGCCGAGCAATACTTC. This gives the protein CASSPGPGWAEQYF.

There are many counts of this clone. V is TRBV7-8 and J is TRBJ1-5; D unclear. This CDR3 spans 15 amino acids. With 4 bases removed from V and 0 bases from J, the gap between germline ends came to 10 bases. CDR1 is SGHVS and CDR2 is FQNEAQ in the germline V gene. The CDR3 DNA sequence: TGTGCCAGCAGCTGGGCAGGAGGTAGCAATCAGCCCCAGCATTTT. This gives the protein CASSWAGGSNQPQHF.

There are a few counts of this clone. The rearrangement joins TRBV20-1 to TRBJ1-1; maybe TRBD1 (6 bases). Trimming stripped 5 bases from V and 3 bases from J, with 16 bases between. CDR3 length equals 14 residues. From germline, CDR1 is DFQATT and CDR2 SNEGSKA (reference sequence). This CDR3 reads CSAPRGGQDTEAFF. As DNA, the CDR3 is TGCAGTGCTCCCCGGGGGGGGCAAGACACTGAAGCTTTCTTT.

This rearrangement joins TRBV4-1 to TRBJ1-2; TRBD1 might be the D (5 bases). V was clipped by 0 bases and J by 8 bases, with 16 bases between them. The CDR3 loop spans 15 amino acids. Germline V gene lookup returns CDR1 MGHRA and CDR2 YSYEKL. In DNA, the CDR3 is TGCGCCAGCAGCCAAGAACAATCAGGGTTGGCAGGCTACACCTTC. Translating it yields CASSQEQSGLAGYTF.

Notes on this clone: A much larger clone is a single base away; this may be a read error. The rearrangement joins TRBV7-8 to TRBJ2-3; 7 nucleotides align to TRBD1. Germline CDR1 reads SGHVS; CDR2 reads FQNEAQ. CDR3 length: 15 amino acids. The CDR3 region is CASIQSRIGTDTQYF. The CDR3 bases are TGTGCCAGCATCCAGAGTCGGATCGGGACAGATACGCAATATTTT. The full variable domain, in which reference TRBV7-8 and TRBJ2-3 provide the parts outside the CDR3, is GAGVSQSPRYKVAKRGQDVALRCDPISGHVSLFWYQQALGQGPEFLTYFQNEAQLDKSGLPSDRFFAERPEGSVSTLKIQRTQQEDSAVYLCASIQSRIGTDTQYFGPGTRLTVL.

CDR3 protein: CASSRTGNTVAFF. DNA for the CDR3: TGTGCCAGCAGTAGGACGGGGAACACTGTTGCTTTCTTT. V gene TRBV6-1 combines with J gene TRBJ1-1; unclear D gene. Trimming cost V 5 bases and J 11 bases, with 18 bases left between them. The germline V gene encodes CDR1 MNHNS and CDR2 SASEGT. The CDR3 covers 13 residues.

This clone was counted at least ten times. For the CDR3, the DNA is TGTGCCAGTAGAAGGAGCCAGGGATCGGCCTATGGCTACACCTTC. Residues: CASRRSQGSAYGYTF. The rearrangement joins TRBV19 to TRBJ1-2, with D tentatively TRBD1 (5 bases). Trimming removed 6 bases from V and 4 bases from J, with 18 bases in between. The germline V gene encodes CDR1 LNHDA and CDR2 SQIVND (reference sequence). The CDR3 extends over 15 amino acids.

This clone was seen at least ten times. V gene TRBV20-1 combines with J gene TRBJ2-1, with TRBD2 identical over 8 bases. With 1 base clipped from V and 6 bases from J, the junction kept 8 bases outside the gene matches. CDR1 and CDR2 from the germline V gene are DFQATT and SNEGSKA (reference sequence). The CDR3 extends over 15 amino acids. The CDR3 sequence: CSARAPGLEGNEQFF. The CDR3 DNA reads TGCAGTGCTAGAGCCCCGGGACTAGAGGGCAATGAGCAGTTCTTC.

This clone was detected ten times or more. V gene TRBV28 combines with J gene TRBJ2-3; tentative D call: TRBD2 (5 bases). Trimming took off 4 bases at V and 0 bases at J, with 14 bases between the two ends. Germline CDR1 reads MDHEN; CDR2 reads SYDVKM. This CDR3 spans 16 amino acids. CDR3 nucleotide sequence: TGTGCCAGCAGTTCCCCTGGCGGGCGTAGCACAGATACGCAGTATTTT. Translated: CASSSPGGRSTDTQYF. Using reference TRBV28 and TRBJ2-3 for the parts outside the CDR3, the full variable domain is DVKVTQSSRYLVKRTGEKVFLECVQDMDHENMFWYRQDPGLGLRLIYFSYDVKMKEKGDIPEGYSVSREKKERFSLILESASTNQTSMYLCASSSPGGRSTDTQYFGPGTRLTVL.

Of note for this clone: Its ends do not fully match the called genes, so a read error is possible. This sequence joins TRBV7-8 and TRBJ2-2, with D tentatively TRBD2 (5 bases). Germline assignment: CDR1 SGHVS and CDR2 FQNEAQ. This CDR3 region has 13 residues. CDR3 nucleotides: TGTGCCGGCAGCGTGAGGGCGGGCGGGGAGCTGTTTTTT. It codes for CAGSVRAGGELFF.

This clone showed up many times. Other DNA sequences in this specimen translate into the identical CDR3. V gene TRBV19 combines with J gene TRBJ2-3; D is perhaps TRBD2 (6 bases). The CDR3 spans 15 residues. V lost 6 bases, J lost 3 bases, and 16 bases lay in between. Germline values: CDR1 LNHDA, CDR2 SQIVND (reference sequence). The CDR3: CASRDGGLGTDTQYF. The CDR3 region has the DNA TGTGCCAGTAGGGACGGAGGGTTGGGGACAGATACGCAGTATTTT.

This clone is medium-sized by share. The V gene is TRBV12-3 or TRBV12-4, the J gene TRBJ2-7; D remains unclear. The CDR3 totals 15 residues. V was clipped by 4 bases and J by 2 bases, with 15 bases between them. Written as DNA, the CDR3 is TGTGCCAGCAGTTCGTGGGTAGATCCCACCTACGAGCAGTACTTC. It translates to CASSSWVDPTYEQYF.

A word on this clone: Possible read error: a much larger clone is one base away. The chain links TRBV30 to TRBJ2-3; 7 positions agree with TRBD2. The length of the CDR3 is 17 residues. V was clipped by 1 base and J by 2 bases; unmatched bases: 12. The germline V gene encodes CDR1 GTSNPN and CDR2 SVGIG (reference sequence). CDR3 residues: CAWSGLAVLYSTDTQYF. CDR3 DNA sequence: TGTGCCTGGAGTGGGCTAGCGGTTCTATACTCCACAGATACGCAGTATTTT. Full variable domain (rest looked up from reference TRBV30 and TRBJ2-3): SQTIHQWPATLVQPVGSPLSLECTVEGTSNPNLYWYRQAAGRGLQLLFYSVGIGQISSEVPQNLSASRPQDRQFILSSKKLLLSDSGFYLCAWSGLAVLYSTDTQYFGPGTRLTVL.

This clone came up many times. The gene calls are TRBV7-2 and TRBJ2-7; D gene ambiguous. The CDR3 is 13 residues long. CDR1 and CDR2 (germline): SGHTA, FQGNSA. V lost 2 bases and J 4 bases, leaving 9 bases between the germline ends. CDR3 DNA sequence: TGTGCCAGCAGCTTATCCATCAGATACGAGCAGTACTTC. Translated, it gives CASSLSIRYEQYF.

To note about this clone: At one end the junction does not follow the germline gene, possibly because of a read error. The rearrangement links TRBV6-2 or TRBV6-3 to TRBJ1-1; no firm D call. The germline gives CDR1 MNHEY, CDR2 SVGEGT. The CDR3 length is 13 residues. CDR3: CARRDGWKTEAFF. CDR3 bases: TGTGCCCGCAGAGATGGGTGGAAAACTGAAGCTTTCTTT.

Of note for this clone: The sample carries other DNA sequences with the same CDR3. The chain has TRBV6-9 and TRBJ2-7; 10 bases fit TRBD1. The CDR3 length is 17 residues. Germline CDR1 is MNHGY and CDR2 is SVAAGI. J lost 10 bases, V lost 8 bases, and 23 bases had no gene match. In DNA form, the CDR3 reads TGTGCCAGCCCGCCCTCCCCGGGGACAGGGGCCCGTTTCGGTCAGTACTTC. Amino acid sequence: CASPPSPGTGARFGQYF.

V is TRBV11-1 and J is TRBJ2-1; 8 nucleotides line up with TRBD2. CDR3 length: 17 residues. Germline assignment: CDR1 SGHAT and CDR2 FQDESV (reference sequence). The V and J ends lost 5 bases and 0 bases, in that order; junction bases with no gene match: 9. The CDR3 DNA reads as TGTGCCAGCAGCCCCACGAGCGGGAGTACCTCCTACAATGAGCAGTTCTTC. Translation: CASSPTSGSTSYNEQFF.

This clone is categorized as medium-sized (0.01 to 0.1%). The chain carries TRBV6-4 and TRBJ2-7, with 12 bases matching TRBD2. The CDR3 loop spans 17 amino acids. Germline CDR1 reads MRHNA; CDR2 reads SNTAGT. V shed 7 bases and J 4 bases; nucleotides not matched to a gene: 14. The CDR3 DNA reads as TGTGCCAGCATTCGCCGAGAAACTAGCGGGAGGACATACGAGCAGTACTTC. This sequence encodes CASIRRETSGRTYEQYF.

This clone was seen many times. CDR3 in amino acids: CASSQDVAGETTDTQYF. As DNA, the CDR3 is TGCGCCAGCAGCCAAGATGTGGCGGGAGAGACCACAGATACGCAGTATTTT. J is TRBJ2-3 and V is TRBV4-1; 7 bases agree with TRBD2. Trimming removed 0 bases from V and 2 bases from J; junction bases left unmatched: 8. The CDR3 extends over 17 amino acids. The germline gives CDR1 MGHRA, CDR2 YSYEKL.

This clone was counted many times. This chain joins TRBV27 and TRBJ2-7; maybe TRBD1 (6 bases). Per the germline V gene, CDR1 is MNHEY and CDR2 is SMNVEV (reference sequence). V dropped 6 bases and J dropped 6 bases, with 9 bases sitting between them. The CDR3 runs to 11 residues. The CDR3 sequence: CASSLGGEQYF. The CDR3 DNA is TGTGCCAGCAGCCTAGGGGGCGAGCAGTACTTC.

This clone was seen repeatedly, ten times or more. The CDR3 bases are TGTGCCAGCAGCAAAACGACTGAGCAGTTCTTC. This codes for CASSKTTEQFF. This rearrangement joins TRBV28 to TRBJ2-1; D gene ambiguous. Germline V gene lookup returns CDR1 MDHEN and CDR2 SYDVKM. The CDR3 runs to 11 residues. V lost 6 bases, J lost 9 bases, and 9 bases lay in between.

This clone was recorded at least ten times. The chain has TRBV7-3 and TRBJ2-2; D ambiguous. In germline, CDR1 is SGHTA, CDR2 FQGTGA. V was clipped by 0 bases and J by 7 bases, with 3 bases between them. This CDR3 is built from 12 residues. CDR3 protein: CASSLTHGELFF. In DNA, the CDR3 is TGTGCCAGCAGCTTAACCCACGGGGAGCTGTTTTTT.